The subject of this entry is one T cell receptor (beta chain). Its antigen is not identified. Treatment noted: roughly 10-day PBMC culture with coronavirus spike peptide pools or control peptides (ViraFEST assay). ViraFEST grew antigen-specific T cells using peptide pools, then sequenced TCRs. An Oncomine TCR Beta short-read assay was used to sequence the DNA from cultured CD4+ T cells. A single record per CDR3 protein comes from TCRdb applying MiXCR to the PCR reads. The table has approximately 19,000 distinct CDR3 sequences, just over 55% seen once; the top ten hold more than 8.5%. J gave up 10 bases and V 3 bases, and 9 bases lay outside the gene matches. Germline V gene sequence: CDR1 LNHDA, CDR2 SQIVND (reference sequence). CDR3 length: 15 residues. This specimen belongs to a study of vaccination and CD4 T cells after COVID-19. For the study at large: Blood was drawn a median roughly 79 days post second dose, range 14 to 241.

Findings and caveats of the study: Only after vaccination were a median approximately 88% of convalescents' reactive clones seen.

This sequence joins TRBV19 and TRBJ2-1; TRBD2 matches 10 bases. The sequence derives from a human donor who had recovered from COVID-19. The sequenced material came from CD4+ T cells from blood, cultured in vitro. CDR3 sequence: CASSMSAGGPREQFF. DNA of the CDR3: TGTGCCAGTAGTATGTCAGCGGGAGGGCCAAGGGAGCAGTTCTTC.